The T cell receptor (beta chain) described here comes from a study of T cells in localized non-small cell lung cancer. Study-wide results and caveats: Of the top 100 tumor clones, median around 55 were in adjacent lung, approximately 28 among its top 100. Longer overall survival associated with higher blood T cell density; shorter survival with higher adjacent-lung clonality. Uninvolved adjacent lung had more T cell clonality than any other tissue, topping tumor.

The CDR3 consists of 17 residues. Germline V CDR1 and CDR2: LGHNA, YSLEER. Trimming stripped 0 bases from V and 0 bases from J, with 15 bases between. The repertoire was sequenced with immunoSEQ multiplex PCR; TCRdb's copy has only in-frame clones and lacks some. The sample yields about 59,000 clones, under 90% seen once. Points on this clone: Its antigen is as yet unknown.

Sequencing was performed on peripheral blood, taken before any cancer treatment. The sequence was collected from a woman aged 40 to 75 with stage I lung adenocarcinoma. The chain recombines TRBV4-3 with TRBJ2-7; D is unresolved. The CDR3, as DNA: TGCGCCAGCAGCCAAGACTTAGGGTCCTACAGCTCCTACGAGCAGTACTTC. Amino acid sequence: CASSQDLGSYSSYEQYF.